This record covers a single TCR beta chain. This sample was taken from a study of T-cell reconstitution after alpha-beta-depleted transplantation in children. Researchers prepared the TCRbeta library using unique molecular identifiers, the study reports. A single record per CDR3 protein comes from TCRdb applying MiXCR to the PCR reads. Counted here are about 600,000 distinct CDR3 sequences, roughly 10% occurring once; the ten biggest clones make up less than 5%. V lost 3 bases and J 9 bases, leaving 12 bases between the germline ends. The length of the CDR3 is 12 residues. The germline CDR1 and CDR2 sequences are SGHDN and FVKESK.

Sequenced material: PBMCs from the stem cell graft donor, taken from the stem cell graft. This receptor was identified in a human donor who donated a stem cell graft to a child with acute myeloid leukemia. This chain links TRBV14 with TRBJ2-7; D might be TRBD2 (6 bases). The CDR3 DNA reads TGTGCCAGCAGCCAGGCCGTGGGAGGGCAGTACTTC. It translates to CASSQAVGGQYF.